This section outlines one T cell receptor (beta chain) sequence together with its context. The CDR3 is 14 residues long. The germline CDR1 and CDR2 sequences are PRHDT and FYEKMQ (reference sequence). Trimming stripped 1 base from V and 3 bases from J, with 10 bases between. Before being deemed recovered, Cohort 3 donors had two negative PCRs, clearance, or symptom resolution. The data originate from a study of blood T cell repertoires in COVID-19. Looking at the study overall: Italy, Spain and the United States were the sources of the convalescent and acute COVID-19 samples.

Profiling relied on immunoSEQ multiplex PCR, and the TCRdb table lists in-frame clones only, not all of them. This table has under 300,000 clones, approximately 91% appearing once. Material: PBMCs or T cells enriched from blood (not recorded which). The V gene is TRBV13, the J gene TRBJ2-7, with D possibly matching TRBD2 (5 bases). This TCR was sampled from a young woman who had recovered from COVID-19. CDR3 loop: CASSLASGIYEQYF. The CDR3 DNA follows: TGTGCCAGCAGCTTAGCATCGGGAATCTACGAGCAGTACTTC. The variable domain in full, with the rest retrieved from reference TRBV13 and TRBJ2-7, is AAGVIQSPRHLIKEKRETATLKCYPIPRHDTVYWYQQGPGQDPQFLISFYEKMQSDKGSIPDRFSAQQFSDYHSELNMSSLELGDSALYFCASSLASGIYEQYFGPGTRLTVT.